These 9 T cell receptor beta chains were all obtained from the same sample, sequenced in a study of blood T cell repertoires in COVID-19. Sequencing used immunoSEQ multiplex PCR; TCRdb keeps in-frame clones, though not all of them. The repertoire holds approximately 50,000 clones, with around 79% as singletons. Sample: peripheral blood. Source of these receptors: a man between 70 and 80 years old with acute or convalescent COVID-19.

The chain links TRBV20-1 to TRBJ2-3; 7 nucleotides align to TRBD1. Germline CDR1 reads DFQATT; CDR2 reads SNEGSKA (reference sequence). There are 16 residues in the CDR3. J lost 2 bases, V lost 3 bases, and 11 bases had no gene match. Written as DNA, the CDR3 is TGCAGTGCTAGTTCCGGGACAGATGGGGACACAGATACGCAGTATTTT. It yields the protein CSASSGTDGDTDTQYF.

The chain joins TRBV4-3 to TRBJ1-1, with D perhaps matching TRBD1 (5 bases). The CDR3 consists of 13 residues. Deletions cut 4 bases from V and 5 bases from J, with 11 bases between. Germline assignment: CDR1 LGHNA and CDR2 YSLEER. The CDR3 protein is CASSRGVGTEAFF. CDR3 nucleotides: TGCGCCAGCAGCCGGGGGGTTGGGACTGAAGCTTTCTTT.

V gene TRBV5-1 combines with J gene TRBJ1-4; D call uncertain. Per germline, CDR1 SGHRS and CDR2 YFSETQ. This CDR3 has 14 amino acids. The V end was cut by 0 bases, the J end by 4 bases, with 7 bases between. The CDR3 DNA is TGCGCCAGCAGCTTGGGCAGGTTTAATGAAAAACTGTTTTTT. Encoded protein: CASSLGRFNEKLFF.

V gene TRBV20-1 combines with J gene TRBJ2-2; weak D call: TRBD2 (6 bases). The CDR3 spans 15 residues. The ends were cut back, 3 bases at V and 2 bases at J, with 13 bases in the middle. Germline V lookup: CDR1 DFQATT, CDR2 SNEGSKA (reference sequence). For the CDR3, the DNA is TGCAGTGCTAGTAGGTGGGGACTTAACACCGGGGAGCTGTTTTTT. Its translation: CSASRWGLNTGELFF.

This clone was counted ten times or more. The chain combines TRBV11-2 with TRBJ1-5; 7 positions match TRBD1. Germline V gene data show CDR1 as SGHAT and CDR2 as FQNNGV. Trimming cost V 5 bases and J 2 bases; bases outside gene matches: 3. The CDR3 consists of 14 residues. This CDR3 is CASSVDRGNQPQHF. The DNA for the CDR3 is TGTGCCAGCAGCGTCGACAGGGGCAATCAGCCCCAGCATTTT.

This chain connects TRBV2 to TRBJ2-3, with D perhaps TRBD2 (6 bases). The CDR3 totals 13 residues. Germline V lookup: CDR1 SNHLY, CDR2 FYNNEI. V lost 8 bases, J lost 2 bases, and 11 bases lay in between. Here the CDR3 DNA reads TGTGCCAGCGGGACTTTCCCCACAGATACGCAGTATTTT. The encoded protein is CASGTFPTDTQYF.

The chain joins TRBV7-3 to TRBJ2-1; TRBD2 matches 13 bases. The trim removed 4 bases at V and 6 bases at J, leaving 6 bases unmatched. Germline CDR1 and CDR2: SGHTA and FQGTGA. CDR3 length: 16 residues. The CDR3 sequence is CASSSTSGGASNEQFF. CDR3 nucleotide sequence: TGTGCCAGCAGCTCAACTAGCGGGGGGGCCTCCAATGAGCAGTTCTTC.

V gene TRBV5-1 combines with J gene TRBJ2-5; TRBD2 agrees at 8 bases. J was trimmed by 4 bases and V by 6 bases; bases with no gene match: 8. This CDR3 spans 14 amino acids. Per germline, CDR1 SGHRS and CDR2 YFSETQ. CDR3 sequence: CASTSGGASETQYF. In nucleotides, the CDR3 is TGCGCCAGCACCTCGGGGGGGGCATCAGAGACCCAGTACTTC.

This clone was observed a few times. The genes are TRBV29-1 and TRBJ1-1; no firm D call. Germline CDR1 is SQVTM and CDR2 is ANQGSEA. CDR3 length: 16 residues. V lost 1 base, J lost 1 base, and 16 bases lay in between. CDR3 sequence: CSVEGRSPLSNTEAFF. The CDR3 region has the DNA TGCAGCGTTGAAGGGAGGTCCCCTTTGTCGAACACTGAAGCTTTCTTT.